This T cell receptor beta chain was found in a study of T cell responses to AZD1222 COVID-19 vaccine. The CDR3 covers 14 residues. The V end was cut by 1 base, the J end by 2 bases, with 5 bases between. Germline CDR1 reads MDHEN; CDR2 reads SYDVKM. The assay was immunoSEQ multiplex PCR, and TCRdb's table has in-frame clones only and misses some. The repertoire includes nearly 200,000 clones, approximately 95% of them detected once, and about 1% sits in the top ten. Sequences were derived from peripheral blood, sampled 28 days after the second AZD1222 dose. The receptor was derived from an adult who received the AZD1222 COVID-19 vaccine. The V gene is TRBV28, the J gene TRBJ2-2; D unclear. In nucleotides, the CDR3 is TGTGCCAGCAGTTTATCCCATAACACCGGGGAGCTGTTTTTT. As protein: CASSLSHNTGELFF.